Listed below are T cell receptor beta chains from one sample, sequenced in a study of technical replicates of blood from several donors. This table comes from immunoSEQ multiplex PCR, and its TCRdb copy is limited to in-frame clones, with some not included. Here the sample spans about 66,000 clones, around 91% being singletons. The sequenced sample consisted of T cells isolated from PBMCs. Receptors originate from a human donor in good health. Both conserved end residues are part of each CDR3. A D gene is named only where the DNA matches it firmly. Clone sizes are given selectively: once, few, many, or a class where the clone is expanded.

-,-,TRBJ2-5,TRBV30,CAWRQRGGRETQYF,TGTGCCTGGAGGCAAAGGGGAGGTAGGGAGACCCAGTACTTC
-,-,TRBJ2-1,TRBV5-1,CASSLEAPASYNEQFF,TGCGCCAGCAGCTTGGAAGCGCCCGCTTCCTACAATGAGCAGTTCTTC
-,-,TRBJ1-1,TRBV7-9,CASSEGVGGNTEAFF,TGTGCCAGCAGCGAAGGGGTGGGCGGGAACACTGAAGCTTTCTTT
-,once,TRBJ2-7,TRBV4-1,CASSQEFRDSNEQYF,TGCGCCAGCAGCCAAGAGTTCAGGGACTCCAACGAGCAGTACTTC
-,once,TRBJ1-5,TRBV6-5,CASRQGPLGNQPQHF,TGTGCCAGCAGGCAGGGCCCTTTGGGAAATCAGCCCCAGCATTTT
TRBD1,-,TRBJ2-7,TRBV28,CASSLAGTGVYEQYF,TGTGCCAGCAGTTTGGCCGGGACAGGGGTGTACGAGCAGTACTTC
TRBD1,-,TRBJ1-3,TRBV5-6,CASSWGTGLGGNTIYF,TGTGCCAGCAGCTGGGGGACAGGCCTAGGCGGAAACACCATATATTTT
TRBD2,-,TRBJ2-7,TRBV18,CASSPGQEAGEQYF,TGTGCCAGCTCACCAGGACAAGAAGCGGGGGAGCAGTACTTC
TRBD2,-,TRBJ2-7,TRBV10-3,CAISTSGNYEQYF,TGTGCCATCTCGACTAGCGGGAATTACGAGCAGTACTTC
-,once,TRBJ1-1,TRBV6-4,CASSDSYTRNEAFF,TGTGCCAGCAGTGACTCGTATACGAGAAATGAAGCTTTCTTT
TRBD1,-,TRBJ2-2,TRBV28,CASLGIGQGVENTGELFF,TGTGCCAGCCTTGGGATAGGACAGGGTGTCGAAAACACCGGGGAGCTGTTTTTT
-,-,TRBJ2-6,TRBV4-2,CASSHVRRSSGANVLTF,TGTGCCAGCAGCCATGTCAGGAGGAGCTCTGGGGCCAACGTCCTGACTTTC
TRBD1,-,TRBJ2-7,TRBV6-1,CASTNVQGAPDEQYF,TGTGCCAGCACTAACGTACAGGGGGCGCCTGACGAGCAGTACTTC
-,-,TRBJ2-2,TRBV7-2,CASSPLITTGELFF,TGTGCCAGCAGCCCCCTAATAACCACCGGGGAGCTGTTTTTT
-,-,TRBJ1-2,TRBV5-8,CASRTHPPVLNYGYTF,TGTGCCAGCAGAACACATCCCCCCGTCTTAAACTATGGCTACACCTTC
TRBD1,-,TRBJ2-2,TRBV5-4,CASRETGGDTGELFF,TGTGCCAGCAGGGAGACAGGGGGCGACACCGGGGAGCTGTTTTTT
-,-,TRBJ2-1,TRBV5-6,CASSLEGVTYNEQFF,TGTGCCAGCAGCTTGGAGGGGGTCACCTACAATGAGCAGTTCTTC
-,-,TRBJ1-3,TRBV29-1,CSVVAGGDFSGNTIYF,TGCAGCGTTGTAGCGGGGGGGGATTTCTCTGGAAACACCATATATTTT